The 25 T cell receptor beta chains in this list originate from one sample, sequenced in a study of blood T cell repertoires in COVID-19 (dated by TCRdb to between 2020 and 2021). Library construction relied on the immunoSEQ multiplex PCR assay. TCRdb's version of the immuneACCESS table is confined to in-frame rearrangements and falls short of the full clone set. An unresolved V gene accounts for under half of the shortfall where checked; the remainder is of unknown origin. Across this sample there are roughly 280,000 clones, with approximately 90% seen only once. The top ten clonotypes cover approximately 4% of the sample. The sequencing sample was made of peripheral blood. These receptor sequences come from a man between 18 and 29 years old with active or convalescent COVID-19.

The sample holds one count of this clone. The identical CDR3 is also encoded by other nucleotide sequences in the sample. V gene TRBV19 combines with J gene TRBJ1-5; possible D gene TRBD1, 5 bases. The CDR3 runs 14 residues. Trimming pared 6 bases from V and 2 bases from J, leaving 11 bases between. Germline CDR1 reads LNHDA; CDR2 reads SQIVND (reference sequence). The CDR3 sequence is CASSRGGGNQPQHF. CDR3 coding DNA: TGTGCCAGTAGCCGGGGCGGGGGCAATCAGCCCCAGCATTTT.

Only one count was recorded for this clone. The chain's CDR3 is CASSFPRRVAGVPTTSTDTQYF. CDR3 nucleotides: TGTGCCAGCAGTTTCCCACGGCGGGTGGCGGGGGTCCCTACTACTAGCACAGATACGCAGTATTTT. The chain carries TRBV28 and TRBJ2-3; 7 bases align to TRBD2. The junction had 24 bases not matched to a gene; V was cut back by 3 bases and J by 0 bases. Germline V CDR1 and CDR2: MDHEN, SYDVKM. The length of the CDR3 is 22 residues.

The V and J genes are TRBV5-1 and TRBJ1-1; TRBD1 is a possible D gene (5 bases). This CDR3 region has 15 residues. Germline CDR1 SGHRS, CDR2 YFSETQ. Between the trimmed V and J ends, which lost 0 bases and 5 bases, there was a span of 14 bases. The CDR3 region has the DNA TGCGCCAGCAGCTTGGTGCGGGGGTATGGAACTGAAGCTTTCTTT. Its protein product is CASSLVRGYGTEAFF.

The CDR3: CASSLYTANYGYTF. Here the CDR3 DNA reads TGTGCCAGCAGTTTATACACAGCTAACTATGGCTACACCTTC. The V call is TRBV28, the J call TRBJ1-2; no clear D. This CDR3 contains 14 residues. The germline V and J ends were trimmed by 1 base and 0 bases, with 6 bases remaining between them. Looked up from germline, CDR1 is MDHEN and CDR2 is SYDVKM.

This chain joins TRBV7-6 and TRBJ1-4; D is ambiguous. The CDR3 has 15 amino acids. Germline V gene sequence: CDR1 SGHVS, CDR2 FNYEAQ. V gave up 5 bases and J gave up 4 bases, with 14 bases separating them. The CDR3 spells CASSPRGGYNEKLFF. The DNA of the CDR3 is TGTGCCAGCAGCCCCCGGGGAGGGTATAATGAAAAACTGTTTTTT. The full variable domain, rest sourced from reference TRBV7-6 and TRBJ1-4, is GAGVSQSPRYKVTKRGQDVALRCDPISGHVSLYWYRQALGQGPEFLTYFNYEAQQDKSGLPNDRFSAERPEGSISTLTIQRTEQRDSAMYRCASSPRGGYNEKLFFGSGTQLSVL.

The V and J genes are TRBV5-6 and TRBJ1-4; D not resolved. The CDR3 sequence is 15 residues long. The germline CDR1 and CDR2 sequences are SGHDT and YYEEEE. V lost 5 bases to trimming and J lost 2 bases, with 13 bases between them. The CDR3 DNA is TGTGCCAGCAGTCTGTTCGGTGCGACTAATGAAAAACTGTTTTTT. Protein product: CASSLFGATNEKLFF.

This clone appeared once. This chain uses TRBV19 with TRBJ2-2; perhaps TRBD2 as D (6 bases). Trimming took off 2 bases at V and 1 base at J, with 17 bases between the two ends. Germline assignment: CDR1 LNHDA and CDR2 SQIVND (reference sequence). The CDR3 length is 18 residues. For the CDR3, the DNA is TGTGCCAGTAGTATAATTATCATGGGACTTCGGAACACCGGGGAGCTGTTTTTT. This encodes CASSIIIMGLRNTGELFF. Full variable domain (outside the CDR3, taken from reference TRBV19 and TRBJ2-2): DGGITQSPKYLFRKEGQNVTLSCEQNLNHDAMYWYRQDPGQGLRLIYYSQIVNDFQKGDIAEGYSVSREKKESFPLTVTSAQKNPTAFYLCASSIIIMGLRNTGELFFGEGSRLTVL.

V is TRBV24-1 and J is TRBJ2-5; a weak D match, TRBD1 (6 bases). The CDR3 consists of 14 residues. V was cut by 5 bases and J by 5 bases, with 14 bases left in between. Germline assignment: CDR1 KGHDR and CDR2 SFDVKD. The CDR3 DNA is TGTGCCACCAGTGGCGACGCCCAGGGGGAGACCCAGTACTTC. Amino acids: CATSGDAQGETQYF.

The chain recombines TRBV6-1 with TRBJ2-1; 11 nucleotides match TRBD1. Trimming cost V 4 bases and J 8 bases; bases outside gene matches: 13. CDR3 length: 17 amino acids. Germline CDR1 is MNHNS and CDR2 is SASEGT. The CDR3 protein is CASSGLFGTGGWDEQFF. In DNA form, the CDR3 reads TGTGCCAGCAGTGGGCTGTTCGGGACAGGGGGTTGGGATGAGCAGTTCTTC.

This clone was found a few times. The CDR3: CASSPRSNYGYTF. In DNA form, the CDR3 reads TGTGCCAGCAGCCCCAGGTCTAACTATGGCTACACCTTC. This sequence joins TRBV12-3 or TRBV12-4 and TRBJ1-2, with unresolved D. Trimming took off 6 bases at V and 0 bases at J, with 8 bases between the two ends. The CDR3 extends over 13 amino acids.

The chain joins TRBV3-1 (or the pseudogene TRBV3-2) to TRBJ2-1; D is undetermined. Germline V gene lookup returns CDR1 LGHDT and CDR2 YNNKEL (reference sequence). V dropped 1 base and J dropped 5 bases, with 6 bases sitting between them. CDR3 size: 13 residues. Here the CDR3 DNA reads TGTGCCAGCAGCCAAGGAGGAGACAATGAGCAGTTCTTC. Residues: CASSQGGDNEQFF.

The chain combines TRBV5-1 with TRBJ2-7; tentatively, D is TRBD2 (5 bases). This CDR3 has 14 amino acids. In germline, CDR1 is SGHRS, CDR2 YFSETQ. V shed 5 bases and J shed 0 bases, with 12 bases lying between them. In DNA, the CDR3 is TGCGCCAGCAGACCCCGGGAAAGCTCCTACGAGCAGTACTTC. As protein: CASRPRESSYEQYF.

This chain uses TRBV28 with TRBJ1-1; TRBD1 matches at 9 bases. The germline V gene has CDR1 MDHEN and CDR2 SYDVKM. There are 15 residues in the CDR3. Losses at the gene ends were 6 bases for V and 6 bases for J; bases not matched to a gene: 11. In DNA, the CDR3 is TGTGCCAGCAGGCCGTTGGGACAGGGAAGGGCTGAAGCTTTCTTT. This translates into CASRPLGQGRAEAFF. The variable domain in full, with the rest retrieved from reference TRBV28 and TRBJ1-1, is DVKVTQSSRYLVKRTGEKVFLECVQDMDHENMFWYRQDPGLGLRLIYFSYDVKMKEKGDIPEGYSVSREKKERFSLILESASTNQTSMYLCASRPLGQGRAEAFFGQGTRLTVV.

V gene TRBV20-1 combines with J gene TRBJ1-2; D is ambiguous. The V gene lost 3 bases and the J gene lost 8 bases, with 10 bases spanning the gap. This CDR3 comprises 11 residues. In germline, CDR1 is DFQATT, CDR2 SNEGSKA (reference sequence). For the CDR3, the DNA is TGCAGTGCTAGTTCCGGGTTGGGCTACACCTTC. Protein product: CSASSGLGYTF.

The chain is built from TRBV19 and TRBJ2-1; TRBD2 might be the D (6 bases). Trimming took off 4 bases at V and 2 bases at J, with 9 bases between the two ends. The CDR3 has 14 residues. The germline V gene encodes CDR1 LNHDA and CDR2 SQIVND (reference sequence). CDR3 amino acids: CASSKEGAYNEQFF. DNA for the CDR3: TGTGCCAGTAGTAAGGAGGGAGCCTACAATGAGCAGTTCTTC.

The gene calls are TRBV28 and TRBJ1-3, with a possible D match to TRBD1 (6 bases). Germline values: CDR1 MDHEN, CDR2 SYDVKM. With 2 bases removed from V and 3 bases from J, the gap between germline ends came to 17 bases. The CDR3 covers 17 residues. Here the CDR3 DNA reads TGTGCCAGCAGTTTAAATCTCCTGGCAGGGGATGGAAACACCATATATTTT. It encodes CASSLNLLAGDGNTIYF.

The chain links TRBV4-3 to TRBJ2-1; D might be TRBD2 (6 bases). V gave up 4 bases and J gave up 3 bases, with 16 bases separating them. The CDR3 length is 16 residues. Germline lookup yields CDR1 LGHNA and CDR2 YSLEER. The CDR3 sequence: CASSRYRDFNYNEQFF. In nucleotides, the CDR3 is TGCGCCAGCAGCCGTTACCGGGACTTTAACTACAATGAGCAGTTCTTC.

This clone was found once. The chain has TRBV4-3 and TRBJ2-1; 9 bases map to TRBD2. The CDR3 runs 14 residues. Germline values: CDR1 LGHNA, CDR2 YSLEER. The V gene end was trimmed by 4 bases and the J gene end by 3 bases; junction bases not matched to a gene: 1. CDR3 amino acids: CASSRLADYNEQFF. DNA for the CDR3: TGCGCCAGCAGCCGACTAGCGGACTACAATGAGCAGTTCTTC.

The CDR3 region is CASSRPSSGNIQYF. CDR3 bases: TGTGCCAGCAGCCGCCCGTCCAGTGGAAACATTCAGTACTTC. The V gene is TRBV3-1 (or the pseudogene TRBV3-2), the J gene TRBJ2-4, with no clear D. CDR1 is LGHDT, CDR2 YNNKEL, per germline (reference sequence). The length of the CDR3 is 14 residues. Trimming took 4 bases from V and 6 from J, leaving 13 bases between them.

The rearrangement uses TRBV4-1 and TRBJ2-3; D unclear. This CDR3 has 15 residues. Germline V lookup: CDR1 MGHRA, CDR2 YSYEKL. The V and J ends lost 1 base and 2 bases respectively, with 10 bases between them. CDR3 DNA: TGCGCCAGCAGCCAAGTTACTCAGGCCACAGATACGCAGTATTTT. Encoded protein: CASSQVTQATDTQYF.

The gene calls are TRBV7-3 and TRBJ1-2, with D maybe TRBD1 (6 bases). This CDR3 region has 14 residues. Trimming took 3 bases from V and 3 from J, leaving 11 bases between them. CDR1 and CDR2 (germline): SGHTA, FQGTGA. In DNA, the CDR3 is TGTGCCAGCAGCTTGAACAGGGACGACTATGGCTACACCTTC. This sequence encodes CASSLNRDDYGYTF. Full variable domain (remainder filled in from reference TRBV7-3 and TRBJ1-2): GAGVSQTPSNKVTEKGKYVELRCDPISGHTALYWYRQSLGQGPEFLIYFQGTGAADDSGLPNDRFFAVRPEGSVSTLKIQRTERGDSAVYLCASSLNRDDYGYTFGSGTRLTVV.

The chain recombines TRBV5-1 with TRBJ2-7; 9 nucleotides match TRBD1. Germline V gives CDR1 SGHRS, CDR2 YFSETQ. The junction had 6 bases not matched to a gene; V was cut back by 4 bases and J by 4 bases. CDR3 length: 14 residues. As DNA, the CDR3 is TGCGCCAGCAGCGTTACAGGGGGCACTTACGAGCAGTACTTC. Protein: CASSVTGGTYEQYF.

This clone showed up just once. This chain joins TRBV29-1 and TRBJ2-7, with 9 bases matching TRBD1. Germline CDR1 reads SQVTM; CDR2 reads ANQGSEA. The CDR3 runs 14 residues. This chain's CDR3 is CSATGTGQVDEQYF. CDR3 coding DNA: TGCAGTGCAACCGGGACAGGGCAGGTGGACGAGCAGTACTTC.

The chain has TRBV12-3 or TRBV12-4 and TRBJ2-1; the D gene is possibly TRBD2 (6 bases). V was cut by 3 bases and J by 6 bases, with 9 bases left in between. The CDR3 is 13 amino acids. CDR3 region: CASSLVGGNEQFF. For the CDR3, the DNA is TGTGCCAGCAGTTTGGTGGGAGGCAATGAGCAGTTCTTC.

The CDR3 loop is CASSQDGTGGAGYTF. The CDR3 DNA reads TGTGCCAGCAGCCAAGATGGGACAGGGGGCGCTGGCTACACCTTC. The rearrangement joins TRBV3-1 (or the pseudogene TRBV3-2) to TRBJ1-2; TRBD1 agrees at 12 bases. The CDR3 is made up of 15 amino acids. Germline V gene data show CDR1 as LGHDT and CDR2 as YNNKEL (reference sequence). V was clipped by 0 bases and J by 7 bases; unmatched bases: 3.